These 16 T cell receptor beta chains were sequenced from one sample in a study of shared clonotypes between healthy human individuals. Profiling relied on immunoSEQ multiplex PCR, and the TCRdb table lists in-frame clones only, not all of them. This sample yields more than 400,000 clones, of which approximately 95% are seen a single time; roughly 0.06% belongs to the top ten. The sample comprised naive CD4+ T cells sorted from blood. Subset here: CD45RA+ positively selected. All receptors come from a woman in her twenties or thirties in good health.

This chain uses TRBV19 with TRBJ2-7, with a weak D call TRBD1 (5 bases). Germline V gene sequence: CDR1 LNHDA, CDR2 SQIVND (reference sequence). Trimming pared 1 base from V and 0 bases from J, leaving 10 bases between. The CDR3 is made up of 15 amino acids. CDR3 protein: CASSIAGSSSYEQYF. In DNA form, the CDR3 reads TGTGCCAGTAGTATAGCAGGGTCGAGCTCCTACGAGCAGTACTTC.

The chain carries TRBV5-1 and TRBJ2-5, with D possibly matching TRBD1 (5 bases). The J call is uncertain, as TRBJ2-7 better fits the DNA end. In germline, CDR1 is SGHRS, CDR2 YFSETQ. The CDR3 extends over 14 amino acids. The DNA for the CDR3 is TGCGCCAGCAGCTTGGTCCCGACAGAACGCGAGCAGTACTTC. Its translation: CASSLVPTEREQYF.

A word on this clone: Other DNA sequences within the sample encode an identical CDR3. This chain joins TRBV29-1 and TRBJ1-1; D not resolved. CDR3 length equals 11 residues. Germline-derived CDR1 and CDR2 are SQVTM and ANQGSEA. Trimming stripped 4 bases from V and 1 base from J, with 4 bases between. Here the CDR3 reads CSVVGNTEAFF. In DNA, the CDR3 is TGCAGCGTTGTTGGGAACACTGAAGCTTTCTTT.

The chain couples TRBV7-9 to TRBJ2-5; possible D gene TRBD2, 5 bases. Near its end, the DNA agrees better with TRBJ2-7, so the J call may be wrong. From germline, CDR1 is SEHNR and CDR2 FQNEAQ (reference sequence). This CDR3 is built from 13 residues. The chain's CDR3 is CASSYRDLYEQYF. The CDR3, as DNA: TGTGCCAGCAGCTACCGGGATCTTTACGAGCAGTACTTC.

CDR3 amino acids: CASTPSAARYNEQFF. The CDR3 DNA follows: TGTGCCAGCACCCCATCAGCGGCCCGGTACAATGAGCAGTTCTTC. This chain connects TRBV6-6 to TRBJ2-1, with D perhaps TRBD2 (5 bases). The CDR3 length is 15 residues. Trimming stripped 7 bases from V and 4 bases from J, with 17 bases between. Germline assignment: CDR1 MNHNY and CDR2 SVGAGI (reference sequence).

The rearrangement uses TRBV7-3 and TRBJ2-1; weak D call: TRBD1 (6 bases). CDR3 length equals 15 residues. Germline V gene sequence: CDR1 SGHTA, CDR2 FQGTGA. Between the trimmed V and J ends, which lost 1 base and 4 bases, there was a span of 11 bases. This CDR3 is CASSLSLQGYNEQFF. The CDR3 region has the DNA TGTGCCAGCAGCTTAAGTCTACAGGGATACAATGAGCAGTTCTTC.

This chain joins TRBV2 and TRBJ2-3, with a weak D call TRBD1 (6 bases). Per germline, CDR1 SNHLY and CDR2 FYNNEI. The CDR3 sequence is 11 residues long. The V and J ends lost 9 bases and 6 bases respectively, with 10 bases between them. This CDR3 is CASTGTDTQYF. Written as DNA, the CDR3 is TGTGCCAGTACAGGGACGGATACGCAGTATTTT.

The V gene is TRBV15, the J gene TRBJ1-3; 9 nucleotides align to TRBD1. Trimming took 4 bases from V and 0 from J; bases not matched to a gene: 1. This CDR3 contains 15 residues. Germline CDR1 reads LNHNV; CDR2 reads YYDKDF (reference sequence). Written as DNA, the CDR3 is TGTGCCACCAGCATGGACAGGGGCTCTGGAAACACCATATATTTT. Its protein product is CATSMDRGSGNTIYF.

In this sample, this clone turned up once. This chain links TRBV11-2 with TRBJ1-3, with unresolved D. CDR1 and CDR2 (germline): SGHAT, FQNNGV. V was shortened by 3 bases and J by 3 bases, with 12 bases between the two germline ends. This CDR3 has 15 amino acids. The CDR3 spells CASSFARAFGNTIYF. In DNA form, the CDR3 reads TGTGCCAGCAGCTTCGCCCGGGCCTTTGGAAACACCATATATTTT. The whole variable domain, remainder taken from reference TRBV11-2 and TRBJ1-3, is EAGVAQSPRYKIIEKRQSVAFWCNPISGHATLYWYQQILGQGPKLLIQFQNNGVVDDSQLPKDRFSAERLKGVDSTLKIQPAKLEDSAVYLCASSFARAFGNTIYFGEGSWLTVV.

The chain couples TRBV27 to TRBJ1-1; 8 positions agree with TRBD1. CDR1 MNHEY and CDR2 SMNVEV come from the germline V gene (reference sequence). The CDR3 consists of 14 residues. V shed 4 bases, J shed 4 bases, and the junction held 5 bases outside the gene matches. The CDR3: CASSSWTGITEAFF. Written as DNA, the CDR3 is TGTGCCAGCAGTTCATGGACAGGGATCACTGAAGCTTTCTTT.

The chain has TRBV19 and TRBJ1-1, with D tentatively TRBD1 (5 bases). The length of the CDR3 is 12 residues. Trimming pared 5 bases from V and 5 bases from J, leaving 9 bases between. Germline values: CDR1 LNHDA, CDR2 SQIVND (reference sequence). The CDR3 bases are TGTGCCAGTAGTCCTGGGGGTACTGAAGCTTTCTTT. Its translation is CASSPGGTEAFF.

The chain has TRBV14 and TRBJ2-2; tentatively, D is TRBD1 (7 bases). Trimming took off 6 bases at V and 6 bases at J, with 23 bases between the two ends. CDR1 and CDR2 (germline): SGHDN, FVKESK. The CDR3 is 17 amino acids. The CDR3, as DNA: TGTGCCAGCAGGGCCATTGCGGGACAGAAGGATTCCGGGGAGCTGTTTTTT. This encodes CASRAIAGQKDSGELFF. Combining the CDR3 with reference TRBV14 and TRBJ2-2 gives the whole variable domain EAGVTQFPSHSVIEKGQTVTLRCDPISGHDNLYWYRRVMGKEIKFLLHFVKESKQDESGMPNNRFLAERTGGTYSTLKVQPAELEDSGVYFCASRAIAGQKDSGELFFGEGSRLTVL.

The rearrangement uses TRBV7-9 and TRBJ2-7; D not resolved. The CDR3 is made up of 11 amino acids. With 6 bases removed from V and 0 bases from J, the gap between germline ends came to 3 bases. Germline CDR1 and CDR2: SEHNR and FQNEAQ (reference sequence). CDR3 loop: CASSDSYEQYF. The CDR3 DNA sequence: TGTGCCAGCAGTGACTCCTACGAGCAGTACTTC.

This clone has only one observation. The CDR3 region is CASSLRQGRGSPLHF. The DNA of the CDR3 is TGCGCCAGCAGCCTGAGACAGGGAAGAGGTTCACCCCTCCACTTT. J is TRBJ1-6 and V is TRBV5-1, with 7 nucleotides matching TRBD1. With 4 bases clipped from V and 9 bases from J, the junction kept 10 bases outside the gene matches. Germline CDR1 SGHRS, CDR2 YFSETQ. This CDR3 is 15 amino acids long.

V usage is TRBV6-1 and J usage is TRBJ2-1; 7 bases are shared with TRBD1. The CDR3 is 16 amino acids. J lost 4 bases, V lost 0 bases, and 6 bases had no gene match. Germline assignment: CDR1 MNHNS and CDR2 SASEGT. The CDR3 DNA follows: TGTGCCAGCAGTGAAGCCGGGACAGCAAATTACAATGAGCAGTTCTTC. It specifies CASSEAGTANYNEQFF.

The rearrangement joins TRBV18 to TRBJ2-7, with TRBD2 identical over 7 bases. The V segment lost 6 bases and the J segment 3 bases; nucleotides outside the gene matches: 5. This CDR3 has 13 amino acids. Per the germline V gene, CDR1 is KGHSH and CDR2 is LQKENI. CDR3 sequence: CASSSGTNYEQYF. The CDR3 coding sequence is TGTGCCAGCTCGTCCGGGACTAACTACGAGCAGTACTTC.